This TCR beta chain was identified during a study of T cell repertoires in cytomegalovirus infection. Study details: Public TCR beta signatures marked donors with CMV infection and the matching HLA. Study-level results: The ex vivo response showed dominance by HLA-C-restricted CMV-specific TCR beta clonotypes. Cumulated frequencies of public TCR beta families served to identify carriers of CMV plus the relevant HLA.

TCRdb redid the calling of the reads with MiXCR, one entry per CDR3 protein. The repertoire holds about 830,000 distinct CDR3 sequences, with 30% to 35% as singletons. The V and J ends lost 6 bases and 9 bases respectively, with 21 bases between them. CDR1 is MNHNS and CDR2 is SASEGT in the germline V gene. The CDR3 is 15 amino acids. In this sample, this clonotype turned up a few times. Its antigen is undetermined. The chain couples TRBV6-1 to TRBJ2-1; D possibly corresponds to TRBD2 (7 bases). The source is a human donor in good health (CMV status not recorded). Some clones in this sample may be carry-over from other donors' samples. The sequences come from cultured CD8+ T cells from PBMCs, collected from culture after CMV antigen stimulation. The CDR3 nucleotides read TGTGCCAGCAGAGCCGGCGGGCAGGGAGGGGGTGAGCAGTTCTTC. Protein product: CASRAGGQGGGEQFF.